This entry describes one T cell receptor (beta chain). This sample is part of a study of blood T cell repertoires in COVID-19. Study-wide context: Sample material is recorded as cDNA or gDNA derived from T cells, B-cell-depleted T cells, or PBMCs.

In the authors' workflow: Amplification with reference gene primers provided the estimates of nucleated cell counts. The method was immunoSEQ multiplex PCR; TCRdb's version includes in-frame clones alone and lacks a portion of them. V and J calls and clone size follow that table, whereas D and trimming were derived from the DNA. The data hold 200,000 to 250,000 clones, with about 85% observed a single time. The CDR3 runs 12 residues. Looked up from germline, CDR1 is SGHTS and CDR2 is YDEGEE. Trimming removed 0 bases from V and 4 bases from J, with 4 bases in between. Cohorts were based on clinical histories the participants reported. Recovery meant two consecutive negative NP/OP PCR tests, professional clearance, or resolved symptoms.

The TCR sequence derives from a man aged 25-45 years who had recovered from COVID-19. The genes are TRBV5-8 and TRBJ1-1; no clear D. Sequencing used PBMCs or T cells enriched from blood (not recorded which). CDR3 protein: CASSLARTEAFF. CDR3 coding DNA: TGTGCCAGCAGCTTGGCTCGCACTGAAGCTTTCTTT.